This is a list of T cell receptor beta chains from one sample in a study of tumor-infiltrating lymphocytes in oesophageal squamous cell carcinoma. A single record per CDR3 protein comes from TCRdb applying MiXCR to the PCR reads. Of tens of thousands of distinct CDR3 sequences in the sample, about 34% were seen once. Input material: esophageal tumor tissue. These receptor sequences come from a male donor with esophageal squamous cell carcinoma. Each CDR3 is given with its conserved first and last residue. Each record gives: V gene, J gene, CDR3 protein.

v_gene: TRBV20-1
j_gene: TRBJ1-5
CDR3aa: CSAPKAQGQPQHF

v_gene: TRBV29-1
j_gene: TRBJ1-4
CDR3aa: CSVEAGLGEKLFF

v_gene: TRBV4-1
j_gene: TRBJ2-7
CDR3aa: CASSAWGGTSGYEQYF

v_gene: TRBV28
j_gene: TRBJ2-6
CDR3aa: CASSRQSGANVLTF

v_gene: TRBV5-4
j_gene: TRBJ2-5
CDR3aa: CASRRQEGEQYF

v_gene: TRBV24-1
j_gene: TRBJ2-5
CDR3aa: CATSDPNPGTGHKTQYF

v_gene: TRBV7-2
j_gene: TRBJ2-1
CDR3aa: CASSSQGFIQFF

v_gene: TRBV7-6
j_gene: TRBJ2-4
CDR3aa: CASSLVGPGSYNEQYF

v_gene: TRBV7-3
j_gene: TRBJ2-4
CDR3aa: CASSLRWTSGEQYF

v_gene: TRBV7-9
j_gene: TRBJ2-3
CDR3aa: CASSLIQGGRTDTQYF

v_gene: TRBV6-6
j_gene: TRBJ2-2
CDR3aa: CASSYWGETGELFF

v_gene: TRBV5-1
j_gene: -
CDR3aa: CASSLDGNTDTQYF